This TCR beta chain was sequenced during a study of T cells in women clearing cervical HPV infection. Study-wide context: No precancer developed; the control's incident HPV16 infection cleared within 12 months. Case blood was drawn when the lesion was first found; control blood after infection became undetectable. For cases, blood was sampled a median about 140 days after lesion detection, interquartile range roughly 80 to 220 days.

Points on this clone: The read is 3 residues too short to cover the CDR3 end, so that end is filled in from the germline J gene.

Using immunoSEQ multiplex PCR, the repertoire was profiled, and TCRdb retains in-frame clones only, with some absent. In all, the sample yields some 10,000 clones. Germline values: CDR1 SEHNR, CDR2 FQNEAQ (reference sequence). The CDR3 runs to 13 residues. Sequences were obtained from blood buffy coat. The TCR sequence derives from a woman aged 18-70 years with a cervical HPV16 infection that either progressed to CIN3+ or cleared (not recorded which). V is TRBV7-9 and J is TRBJ2-4; possible D gene TRBD1, 7 bases. The CDR3 is CASSSTTGTGQYF. The CDR3 DNA, read in part, is TGTGCCAGCAGCTCTACGACAGGGACTGGT. The full variable domain, rest sourced from reference TRBV7-9 and TRBJ2-4, is DTGVSQNPRHKITKRGQNVTFRCDPISEHNRLYWYRQTLGQGPEFLTYFQNEAQLEKSRLLSDRFSAERPKGSFSTLEIQRTEQGDSAMYLCASSSTTGTGQYFGAGTRLSVL.